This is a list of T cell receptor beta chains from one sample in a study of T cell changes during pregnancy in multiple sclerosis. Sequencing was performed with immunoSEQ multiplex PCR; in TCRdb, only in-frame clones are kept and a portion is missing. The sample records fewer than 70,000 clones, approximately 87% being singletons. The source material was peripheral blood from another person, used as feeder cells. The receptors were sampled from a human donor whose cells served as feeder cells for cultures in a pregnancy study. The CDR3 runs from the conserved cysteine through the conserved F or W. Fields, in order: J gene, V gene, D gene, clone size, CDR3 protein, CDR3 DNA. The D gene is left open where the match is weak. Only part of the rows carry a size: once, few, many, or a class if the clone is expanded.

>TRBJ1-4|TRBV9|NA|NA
CASSVAPGTSNEKLFF
TGTGCCAGCAGCGTAGCTCCCGGGACCTCTAATGAAAAACTGTTTTTT
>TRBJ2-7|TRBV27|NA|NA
CASSPGDIMLQYF
TGTGCCAGCAGCCCAGGGGATATCATGCTGCAGTACTTC
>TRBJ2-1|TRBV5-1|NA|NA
CASSFAGGDEQFF
TGCGCCAGCAGCTTCGCAGGGGGGGATGAGCAGTTCTTC
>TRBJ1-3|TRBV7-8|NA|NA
CASSVGGGSGNTIYF
TGTGCCAGCAGTGTTGGGGGGGGCTCTGGAAACACCATATATTTT
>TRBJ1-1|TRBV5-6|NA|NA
CASSLDLGNTEAFF
TGTGCCAGCAGCTTGGATTTAGGGAACACTGAAGCTTTCTTT
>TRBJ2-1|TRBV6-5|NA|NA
CASSPRGIRNEQFF
TGTGCCAGCAGTCCGAGGGGGATTCGTAATGAGCAGTTCTTC
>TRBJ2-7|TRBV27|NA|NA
CASSSPPGLIYEQYF
TGTGCCAGCAGTTCACCACCGGGACTTATCTACGAGCAGTACTTC
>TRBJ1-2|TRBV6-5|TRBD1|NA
CASRNKGGCTF
TGTGCCAGCAGGAACAAAGGGGGCTGCACCTTC
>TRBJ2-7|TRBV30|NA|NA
CAWSVRGAGRDEQYF
TGTGCCTGGAGTGTAAGGGGGGCGGGAAGGGACGAGCAGTACTTC
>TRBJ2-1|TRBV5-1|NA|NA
CASKVFGDYNEQFF
TGCGCCAGCAAGGTATTCGGGGATTACAATGAGCAGTTCTTC
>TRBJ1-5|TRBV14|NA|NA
CASSQGAEQPQHF
TGTGCCAGCAGCCAAGGTGCGGAACAGCCCCAGCATTTT
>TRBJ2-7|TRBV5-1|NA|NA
CASSLGGALSYEQYF
TGCGCCAGCAGCTTGGGTGGAGCCCTTTCCTACGAGCAGTACTTC
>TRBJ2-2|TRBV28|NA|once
CASSLLGGELFF
TGTGCCAGCAGTTTACTGGGCGGGGAGCTGTTTTTT
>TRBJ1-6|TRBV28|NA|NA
CASSSRHQGYNSPLHF
TGTGCCAGCAGTTCCCGACATCAGGGGTATAATTCACCCCTCCACTTT
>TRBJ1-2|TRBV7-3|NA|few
CASSLNAGNYGYTF
TGTGCCAGCAGCTTAAACGCAGGGAACTATGGCTACACCTTC
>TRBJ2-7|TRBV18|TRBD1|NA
CASSLGQGDTYEQYF
TGTGCCAGCTCACTGGGACAGGGCGATACCTACGAGCAGTACTTC
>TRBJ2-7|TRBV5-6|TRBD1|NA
CASSSLRQGAHEQYF
TGTGCCAGCAGCTCCCTCCGACAGGGGGCTCACGAGCAGTACTTC
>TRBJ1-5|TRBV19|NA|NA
CASSKNSYNQPQHF
TGTGCCAGTAGTAAGAACAGCTACAATCAGCCCCAGCATTTT
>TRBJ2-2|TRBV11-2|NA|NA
CASSLVGRFTGELFF
TGTGCCAGCAGCTTAGTAGGCCGATTCACCGGGGAGCTGTTTTTT
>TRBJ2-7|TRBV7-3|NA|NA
CASSPRGPGLSYEQYF
TGTGCCAGCAGCCCCCGTGGGCCGGGGCTCTCCTACGAGCAGTACTTC
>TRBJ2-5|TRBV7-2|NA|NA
CASSLDRETQYF
TGTGCCAGCAGCTTAGATCGAGAGACCCAGTACTTC
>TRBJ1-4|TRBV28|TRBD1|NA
CASSPSSGGEKLFF
TGTGCCAGCAGTCCGAGTTCAGGGGGGGAAAAACTGTTTTTT
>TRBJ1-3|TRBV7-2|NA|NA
CASSLAGSNTIYF
TGTGCCAGCAGCTTAGCAGGGTCAAACACCATATATTTT
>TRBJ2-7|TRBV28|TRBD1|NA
CASSSPGQKTYEQYF
TGTGCCAGCAGTTCACCGGGACAGAAGACCTACGAGCAGTACTTC
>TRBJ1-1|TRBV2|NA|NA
CASSPSGLPNTEAFF
TGTGCCAGCAGCCCCTCCGGACTGCCGAACACTGAAGCTTTCTTT
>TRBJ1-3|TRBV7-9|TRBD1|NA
CASSSRGPFSGNTIYF
TGTGCCAGCAGCTCCAGGGGGCCCTTCTCTGGAAACACCATATATTTT
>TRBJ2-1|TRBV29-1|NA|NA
CSVDSGSSYNEQFF
TGCAGCGTTGACTCCGGAAGCTCCTACAATGAGCAGTTCTTC
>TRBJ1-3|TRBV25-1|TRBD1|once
CASGTASGNTIYF
TGTGCCAGTGGGACAGCCTCTGGAAACACCATATATTTT
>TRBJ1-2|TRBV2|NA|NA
CASSVREKGAGGYTF
TGTGCCAGCAGTGTAAGGGAGAAAGGCGCGGGGGGCTACACCTTC
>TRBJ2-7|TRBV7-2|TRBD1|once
CASSLAPGQVSYEQYF
TGTGCCAGCAGCTTAGCACCGGGACAGGTCTCCTACGAGCAGTACTTC
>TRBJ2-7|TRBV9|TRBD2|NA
CASSPSGTSGSEQYF
TGTGCCAGCAGCCCATCCGGGACTAGCGGGAGCGAGCAGTACTTC
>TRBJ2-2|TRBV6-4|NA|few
CASSDSDTKELFF
TGTGCCAGCAGTGACTCTGACACTAAGGAGCTGTTTTTT
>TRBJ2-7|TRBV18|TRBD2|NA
CASSLASGIYYEQYF
TGTGCCAGCTCACTCGCTAGCGGGATTTACTACGAGCAGTACTTC
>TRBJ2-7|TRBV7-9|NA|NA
CASSPNYEQYF
TGTGCCAGCAGCCCCAACTACGAGCAGTACTTC
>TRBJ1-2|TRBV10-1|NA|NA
CANRGGYTF
TGCGCCAACCGGGGAGGCTACACCTTC
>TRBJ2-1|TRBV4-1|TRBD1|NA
CASSQDGGTGNYNEQFF
TGCGCCAGCAGCCAAGATGGCGGGACAGGGAATTACAATGAGCAGTTCTTC
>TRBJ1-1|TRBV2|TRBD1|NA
CASRGSQGGNTEAFF
TGTGCCAGCAGAGGCTCTCAGGGGGGGAACACTGAAGCTTTCTTT
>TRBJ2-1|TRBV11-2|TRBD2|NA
CASSSRLAGDNEQFF
TGTGCCAGCAGCTCAAGACTAGCGGGGGACAATGAGCAGTTCTTC
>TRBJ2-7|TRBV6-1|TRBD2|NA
CASSEALAGSYEQYF
TGTGCCAGCAGTGAAGCACTAGCGGGGTCCTACGAGCAGTACTTC
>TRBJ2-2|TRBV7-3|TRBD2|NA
CASSLAATSGVTGELFF
TGTGCCAGCAGCTTAGCAGCGACTAGCGGGGTCACCGGGGAGCTGTTTTTT
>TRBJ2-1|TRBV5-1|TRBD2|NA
CASSLGEGPYNEQFF
TGCGCCAGCAGCTTGGGGGAGGGGCCCTACAATGAGCAGTTCTTC
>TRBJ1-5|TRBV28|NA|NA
CASSLGLPDFRDQPQHF
TGTGCCAGCAGTTTAGGGCTTCCTGACTTCCGTGATCAGCCCCAGCATTTT
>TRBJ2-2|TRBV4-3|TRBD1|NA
CASSQVSGTGATGELFF
TGCGCCAGCAGCCAAGTCTCCGGGACAGGAGCCACCGGGGAGCTGTTTTTT
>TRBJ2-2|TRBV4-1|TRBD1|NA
CASSLRTGQTGELFF
TGCGCCAGCAGCCTGCGGACAGGTCAAACCGGGGAGCTGTTTTTT
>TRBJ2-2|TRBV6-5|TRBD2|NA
CASSYSAGGFTGELFF
TGTGCCAGCAGTTACTCTGCGGGAGGGTTCACCGGGGAGCTGTTTTTT
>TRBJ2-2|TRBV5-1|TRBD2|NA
CASSLGASGGAGELFF
TGCGCCAGCAGCTTGGGGGCTAGCGGGGGGGCCGGGGAGCTGTTTTTT
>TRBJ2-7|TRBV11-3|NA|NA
CASSLAPGPYEQYF
TGTGCCAGCAGCTTAGCCCCGGGGCCCTACGAGCAGTACTTC
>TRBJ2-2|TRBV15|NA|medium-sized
CATSRGQTNTGELFF
TGTGCCACCAGCAGAGGGCAGACGAACACCGGGGAGCTGTTTTTT
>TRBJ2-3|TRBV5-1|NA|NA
CAGAQGDPSTDTQYF
TGCGCCGGCGCCCAGGGAGACCCTAGCACAGATACGCAGTATTTT
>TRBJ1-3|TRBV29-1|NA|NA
CSVVVPSAGSGNTIYF
TGCAGCGTTGTAGTCCCCTCAGCGGGGTCTGGAAACACCATATATTTT
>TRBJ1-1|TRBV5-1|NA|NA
CASSLTTENTEAFF
TGCGCCAGCAGCTTAACGACAGAGAACACTGAAGCTTTCTTT
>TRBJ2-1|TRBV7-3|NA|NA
CASSPQGIDEQFF
TGTGCCAGCAGCCCCCAGGGTATCGATGAGCAGTTCTTC
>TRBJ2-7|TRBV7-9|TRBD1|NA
CASSVPQGAAYEQYF
TGTGCCAGCAGCGTACCACAGGGGGCAGCCTACGAGCAGTACTTC
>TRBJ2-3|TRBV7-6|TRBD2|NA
CASSQTSGGTDTQYF
TGTGCCAGCAGCCAGACTAGCGGTGGCACAGATACGCAGTATTTT
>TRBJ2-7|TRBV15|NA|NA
CATSRGDRLETYEQYF
TGTGCCACCAGCAGAGGAGACAGACTCGAGACTTACGAGCAGTACTTC